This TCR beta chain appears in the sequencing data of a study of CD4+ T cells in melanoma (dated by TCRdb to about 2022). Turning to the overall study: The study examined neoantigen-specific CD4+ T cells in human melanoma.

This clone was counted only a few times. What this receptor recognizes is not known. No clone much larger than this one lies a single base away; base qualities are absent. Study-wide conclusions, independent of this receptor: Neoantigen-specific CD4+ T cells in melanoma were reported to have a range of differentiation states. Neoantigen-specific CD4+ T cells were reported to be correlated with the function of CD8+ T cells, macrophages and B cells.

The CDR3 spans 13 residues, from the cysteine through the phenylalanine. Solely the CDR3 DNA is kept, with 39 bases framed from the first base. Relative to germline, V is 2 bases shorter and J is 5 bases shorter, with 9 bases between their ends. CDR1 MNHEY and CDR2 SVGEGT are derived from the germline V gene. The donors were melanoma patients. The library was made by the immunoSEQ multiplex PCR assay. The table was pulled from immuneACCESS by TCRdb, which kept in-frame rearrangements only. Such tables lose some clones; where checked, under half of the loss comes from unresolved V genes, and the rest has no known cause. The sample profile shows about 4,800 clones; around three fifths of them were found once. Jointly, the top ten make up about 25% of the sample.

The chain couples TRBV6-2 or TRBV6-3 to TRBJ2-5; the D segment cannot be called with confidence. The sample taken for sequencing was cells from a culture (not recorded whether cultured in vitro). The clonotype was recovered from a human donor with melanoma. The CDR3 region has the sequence CASSYVLVETQYF. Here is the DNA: TGTGCCAGCAGTTACGTCCTAGTTGAGACCCAGTACTTC.